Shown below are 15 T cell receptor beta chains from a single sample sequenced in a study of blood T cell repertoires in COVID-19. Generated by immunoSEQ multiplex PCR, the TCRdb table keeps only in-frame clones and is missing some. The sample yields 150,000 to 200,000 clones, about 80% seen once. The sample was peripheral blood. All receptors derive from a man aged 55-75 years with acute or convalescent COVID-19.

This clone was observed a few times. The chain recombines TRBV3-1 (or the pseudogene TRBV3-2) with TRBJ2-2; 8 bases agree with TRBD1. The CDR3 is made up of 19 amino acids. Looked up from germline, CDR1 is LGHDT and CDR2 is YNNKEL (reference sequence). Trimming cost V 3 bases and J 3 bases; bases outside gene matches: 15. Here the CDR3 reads CASSHVHSSGGVYTGELFF. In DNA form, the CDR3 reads TGTGCCAGCAGCCATGTTCATTCTTCAGGGGGCGTATACACCGGGGAGCTGTTTTTT.

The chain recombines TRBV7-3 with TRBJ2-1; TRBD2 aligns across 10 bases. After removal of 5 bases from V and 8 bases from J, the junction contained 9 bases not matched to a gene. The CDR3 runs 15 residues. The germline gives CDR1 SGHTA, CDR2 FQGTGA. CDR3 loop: CASSQGLAGDHEQFF. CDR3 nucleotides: TGTGCCAGCAGCCAAGGGCTAGCGGGAGATCATGAGCAGTTCTTC.

Here the CDR3 reads CASSYSIAGVIDTQYF. CDR3 in DNA: TGTGCCAGCAGTTACTCGATAGCGGGGGTGATAGATACGCAGTATTTT. The chain carries TRBV6-2 or TRBV6-3 and TRBJ2-3; 9 nucleotides align to TRBD2. With 0 bases clipped from V and 5 bases from J, the junction kept 6 bases outside the gene matches. The germline CDR1 and CDR2 sequences are MNHEY and SVGEGT. The CDR3 has 16 amino acids.

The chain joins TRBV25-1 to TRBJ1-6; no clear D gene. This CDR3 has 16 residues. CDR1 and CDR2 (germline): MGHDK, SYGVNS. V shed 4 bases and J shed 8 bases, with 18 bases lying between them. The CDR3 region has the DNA TGTGCCAGCAGTGGTGGATTCTGGGAGAGGGATTCACCCCTCCACTTT. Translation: CASSGGFWERDSPLHF.

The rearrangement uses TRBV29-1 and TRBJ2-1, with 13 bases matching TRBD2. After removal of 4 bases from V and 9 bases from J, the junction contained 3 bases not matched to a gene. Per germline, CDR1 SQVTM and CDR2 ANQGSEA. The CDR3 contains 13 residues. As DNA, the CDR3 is TGCAGCGTTGGACTAGCGGGAGGCGGTGAGCAGTTCTTC. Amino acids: CSVGLAGGGEQFF.

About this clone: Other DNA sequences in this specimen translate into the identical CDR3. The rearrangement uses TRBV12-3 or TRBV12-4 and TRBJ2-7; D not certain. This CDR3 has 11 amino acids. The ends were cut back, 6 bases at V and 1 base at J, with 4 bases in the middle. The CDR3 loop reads CASSPSYEQYF. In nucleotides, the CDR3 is TGTGCCAGCAGCCCGTCCTACGAGCAGTACTTC.

CDR3 loop: CASSASLGNAQYF. CDR3 nucleotides: TGTGCCAGCAGCGCCTCCCTAGGCAATGCGCAGTATTTT. The chain couples TRBV11-2 to TRBJ2-3; no clear D gene. This CDR3 region has 13 residues. Deletions cut 5 bases from V and 10 bases from J, with 16 bases between. Germline loops: CDR1 SGHAT, CDR2 FQNNGV.

CDR3 sequence reads: CASSVPRTVSNQPQHF. The CDR3 DNA is TGTGCCAGCAGTGTACCCCGGACAGTTAGCAATCAGCCCCAGCATTTT. The V gene is TRBV28, the J gene TRBJ1-5, with D possibly TRBD1 on 6 matching bases. V was clipped by 5 bases and J by 0 bases, with 14 bases between them. The CDR3 runs 16 residues. Looked up from germline, CDR1 is MDHEN and CDR2 is SYDVKM.

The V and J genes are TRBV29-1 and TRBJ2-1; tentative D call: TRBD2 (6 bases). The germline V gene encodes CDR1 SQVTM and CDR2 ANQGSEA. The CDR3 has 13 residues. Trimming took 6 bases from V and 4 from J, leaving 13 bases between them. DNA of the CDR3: TGCAGCGTACTTACGGGAGAATACAATGAGCAGTTCTTC. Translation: CSVLTGEYNEQFF.

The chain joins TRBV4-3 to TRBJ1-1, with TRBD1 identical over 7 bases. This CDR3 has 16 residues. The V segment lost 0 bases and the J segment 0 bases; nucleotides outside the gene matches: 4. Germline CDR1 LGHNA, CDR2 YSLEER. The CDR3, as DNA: TGCGCCAGCAGCCAAGATGCGGGGACAGTGAACACTGAAGCTTTCTTT. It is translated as CASSQDAGTVNTEAFF.

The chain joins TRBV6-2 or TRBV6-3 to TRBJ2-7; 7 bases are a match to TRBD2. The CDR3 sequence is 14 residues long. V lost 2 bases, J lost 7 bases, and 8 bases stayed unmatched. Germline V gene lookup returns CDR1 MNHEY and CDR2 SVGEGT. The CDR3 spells CASSYPVRGGEQYF. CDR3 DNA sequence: TGTGCCAGCAGTTACCCGGTAAGGGGAGGGGAGCAGTACTTC.

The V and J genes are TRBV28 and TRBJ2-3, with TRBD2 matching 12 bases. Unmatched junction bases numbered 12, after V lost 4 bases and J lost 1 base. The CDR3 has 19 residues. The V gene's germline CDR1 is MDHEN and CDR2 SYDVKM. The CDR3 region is CASSSGTSGLKGGTDTQYF. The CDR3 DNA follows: TGTGCCAGCAGTTCAGGGACTAGCGGGTTAAAGGGGGGCACAGATACGCAGTATTTT.

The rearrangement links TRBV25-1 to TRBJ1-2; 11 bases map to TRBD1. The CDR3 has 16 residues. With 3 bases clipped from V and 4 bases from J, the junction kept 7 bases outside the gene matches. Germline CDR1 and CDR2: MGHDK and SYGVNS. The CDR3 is CASSDPRTGGVYGYTF. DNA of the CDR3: TGTGCCAGCAGTGACCCTCGGACAGGGGGCGTCTATGGCTACACCTTC.

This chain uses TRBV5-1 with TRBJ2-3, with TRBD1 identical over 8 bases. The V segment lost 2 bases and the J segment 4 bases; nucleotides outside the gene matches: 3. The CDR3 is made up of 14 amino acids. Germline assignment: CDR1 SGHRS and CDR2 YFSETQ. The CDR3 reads CASSLQGGADTQYF. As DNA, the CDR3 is TGCGCCAGCAGCTTACAGGGGGGAGCAGATACGCAGTATTTT.

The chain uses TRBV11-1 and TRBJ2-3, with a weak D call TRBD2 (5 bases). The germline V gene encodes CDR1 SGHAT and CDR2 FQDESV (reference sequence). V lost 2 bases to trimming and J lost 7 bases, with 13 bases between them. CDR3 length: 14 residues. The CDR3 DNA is TGTGCCAGCAGCTTATCGGGAACGACGAATACGCAGTATTTT. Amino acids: CASSLSGTTNTQYF.